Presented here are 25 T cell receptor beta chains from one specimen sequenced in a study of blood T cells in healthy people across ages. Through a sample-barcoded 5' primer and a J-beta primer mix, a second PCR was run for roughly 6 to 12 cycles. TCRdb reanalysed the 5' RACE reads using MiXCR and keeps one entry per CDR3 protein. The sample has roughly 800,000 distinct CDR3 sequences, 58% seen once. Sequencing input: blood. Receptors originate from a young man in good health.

Written as DNA, the CDR3 is TGTGCCAGCAGCCAAGATGGAACCTACGAGCAGTACTTC. Its translation is CASSQDGTYEQYF. The chain combines TRBV3-1 with TRBJ2-5; D remains ambiguous. TRBJ2-7 matches the DNA end more closely, so the J call is doubtful. The CDR3 is 13 residues long. CDR1 and CDR2 from the germline V gene are LGHDT and YNNKEL (reference sequence).

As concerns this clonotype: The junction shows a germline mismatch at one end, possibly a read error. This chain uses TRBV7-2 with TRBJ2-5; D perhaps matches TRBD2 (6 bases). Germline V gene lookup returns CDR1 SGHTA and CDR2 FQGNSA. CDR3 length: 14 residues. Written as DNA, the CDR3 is TGTGCCAGCAGCTCCGGGGGATACCAAGAGACCCGGTACTTC. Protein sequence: CASSSGGYQETRYF.

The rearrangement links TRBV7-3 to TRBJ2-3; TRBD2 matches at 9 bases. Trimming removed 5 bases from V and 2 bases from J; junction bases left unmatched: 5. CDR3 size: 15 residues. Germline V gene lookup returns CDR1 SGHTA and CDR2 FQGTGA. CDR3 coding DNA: TGTGCCAGCAGCCCTAGCGGGGAGTACACAGATACGCAGTATTTT. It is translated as CASSPSGEYTDTQYF.

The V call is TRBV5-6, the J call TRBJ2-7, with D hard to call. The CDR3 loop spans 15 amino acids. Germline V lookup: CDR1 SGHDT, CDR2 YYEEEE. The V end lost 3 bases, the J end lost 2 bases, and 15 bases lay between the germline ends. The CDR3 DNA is TGTGCCAGCAGCTCGCCGCTTATGGCTACCTACGAGCAGTACTTC. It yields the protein CASSSPLMATYEQYF.

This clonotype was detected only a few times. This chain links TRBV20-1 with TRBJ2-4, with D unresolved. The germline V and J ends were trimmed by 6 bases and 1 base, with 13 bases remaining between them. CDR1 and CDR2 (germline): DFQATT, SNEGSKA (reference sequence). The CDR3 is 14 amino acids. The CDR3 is CSALGQLAKNIQYF. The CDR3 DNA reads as TGCAGTGCCCTGGGCCAGTTGGCCAAAAACATTCAGTACTTC.

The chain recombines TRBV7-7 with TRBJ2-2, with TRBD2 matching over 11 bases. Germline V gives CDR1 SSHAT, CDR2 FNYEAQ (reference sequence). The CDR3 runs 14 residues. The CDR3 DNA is TGTGCTAGCGGGAGGGCCGGTAGCACCGGGGAGCTGTTTTTT. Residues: CASGRAGSTGELFF. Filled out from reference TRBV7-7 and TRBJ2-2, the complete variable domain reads GAGVSQSPRYKVTKRGQDVTLRCDPISSHATLYWYQQALGQGPEFLTYFNYEAQPDKSGLPSDRFSAERPEGSISTLTIQRTEQRDSAMYRCASGRAGSTGELFFGEGSRLTVL.

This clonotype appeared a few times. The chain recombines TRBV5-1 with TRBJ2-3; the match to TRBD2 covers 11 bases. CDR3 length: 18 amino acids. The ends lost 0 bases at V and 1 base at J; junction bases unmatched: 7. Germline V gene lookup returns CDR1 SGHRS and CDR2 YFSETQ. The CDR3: CASSLEGLAEPGTDTQYF. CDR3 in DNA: TGCGCCAGCAGCTTGGAGGGACTAGCGGAGCCAGGCACAGATACGCAGTATTTT.

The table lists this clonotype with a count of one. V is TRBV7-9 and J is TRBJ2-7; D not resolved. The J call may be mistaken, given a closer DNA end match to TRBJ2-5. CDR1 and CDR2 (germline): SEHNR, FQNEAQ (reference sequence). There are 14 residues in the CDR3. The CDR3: CASSVQTPGETQYF. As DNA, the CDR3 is TGTGCCAGCAGCGTACAAACCCCTGGGGAGACCCAGTACTTC.

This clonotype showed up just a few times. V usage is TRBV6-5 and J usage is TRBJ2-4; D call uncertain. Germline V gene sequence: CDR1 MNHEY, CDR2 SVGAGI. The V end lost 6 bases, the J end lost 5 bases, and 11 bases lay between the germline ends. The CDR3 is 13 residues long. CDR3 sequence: CASRPRTENIQYF. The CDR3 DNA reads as TGTGCCAGCAGACCCCGGACGGAAAACATTCAGTACTTC.

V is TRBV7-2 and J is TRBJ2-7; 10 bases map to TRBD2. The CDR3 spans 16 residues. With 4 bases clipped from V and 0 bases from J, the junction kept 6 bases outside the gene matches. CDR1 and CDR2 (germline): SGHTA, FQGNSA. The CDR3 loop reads CASSSWTSGLSYEQYF. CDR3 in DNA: TGTGCCAGCAGCTCATGGACTAGCGGCCTCTCCTACGAGCAGTACTTC.

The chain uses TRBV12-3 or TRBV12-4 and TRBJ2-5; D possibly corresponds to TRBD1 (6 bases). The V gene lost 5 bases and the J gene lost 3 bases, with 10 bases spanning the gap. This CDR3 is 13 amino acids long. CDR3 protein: CASSRDTEETQYF. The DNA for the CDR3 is TGTGCCAGCAGTCGGGACACCGAAGAGACCCAGTACTTC.

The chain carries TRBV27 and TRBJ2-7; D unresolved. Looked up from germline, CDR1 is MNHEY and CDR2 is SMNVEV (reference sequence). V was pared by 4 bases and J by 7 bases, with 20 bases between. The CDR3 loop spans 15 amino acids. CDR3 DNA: TGTGCCAGCAGTTCAAACATCCGCTCCTACAATGAGCAGTACTTC. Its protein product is CASSSNIRSYNEQYF.

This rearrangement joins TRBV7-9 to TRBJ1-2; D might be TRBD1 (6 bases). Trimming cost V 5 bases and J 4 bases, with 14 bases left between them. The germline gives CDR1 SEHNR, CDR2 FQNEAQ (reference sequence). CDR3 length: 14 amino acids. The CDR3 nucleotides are TGTGCCAGCAGCCCAGACCCCAGGGGCTATGGCTACACCTTC. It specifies CASSPDPRGYGYTF.

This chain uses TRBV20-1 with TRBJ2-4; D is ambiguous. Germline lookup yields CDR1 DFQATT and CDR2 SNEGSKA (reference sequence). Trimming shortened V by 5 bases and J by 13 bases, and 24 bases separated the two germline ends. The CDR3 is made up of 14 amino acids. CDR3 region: CSALPQRAGEEQYF. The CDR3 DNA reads TGCAGTGCTTTACCCCAAAGGGCAGGTGAGGAGCAGTACTTC.

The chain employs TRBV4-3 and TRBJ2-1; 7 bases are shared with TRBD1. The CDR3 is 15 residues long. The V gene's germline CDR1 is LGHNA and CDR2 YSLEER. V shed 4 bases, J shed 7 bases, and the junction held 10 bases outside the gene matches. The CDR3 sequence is CASSRGDSDINEQFF. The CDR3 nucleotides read TGCGCCAGCAGCCGTGGGGACAGTGATATTAATGAGCAGTTCTTC.

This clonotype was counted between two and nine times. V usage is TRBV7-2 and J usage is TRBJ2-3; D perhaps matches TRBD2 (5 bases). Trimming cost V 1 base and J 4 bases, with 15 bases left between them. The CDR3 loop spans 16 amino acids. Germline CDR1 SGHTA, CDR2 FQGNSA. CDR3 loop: CASSLDPRRLADTQYF. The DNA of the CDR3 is TGTGCCAGCAGCTTAGACCCTAGGAGGCTGGCAGATACGCAGTATTTT. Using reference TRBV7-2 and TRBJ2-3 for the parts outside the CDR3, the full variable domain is GAGVSQSPSNKVTEKGKDVELRCDPISGHTALYWYRQSLGQGLEFLIYFQGNSAPDKSGLPSDRFSAERTGGSVSTLTIQRTQQEDSAVYLCASSLDPRRLADTQYFGPGTRLTVL.

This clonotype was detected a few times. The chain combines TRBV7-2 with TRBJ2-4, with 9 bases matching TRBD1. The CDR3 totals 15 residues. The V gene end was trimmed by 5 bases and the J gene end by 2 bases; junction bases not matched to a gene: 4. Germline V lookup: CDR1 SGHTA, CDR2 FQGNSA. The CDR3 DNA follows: TGTGCCAGCAGCCTCAACAGGGGGCCCAAAAACATTCAGTACTTC. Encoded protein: CASSLNRGPKNIQYF.

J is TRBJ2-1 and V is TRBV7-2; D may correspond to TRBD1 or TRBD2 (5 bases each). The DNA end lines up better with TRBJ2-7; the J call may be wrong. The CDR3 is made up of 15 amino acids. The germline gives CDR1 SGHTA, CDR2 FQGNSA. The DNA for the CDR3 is TGTGCCAGCAGCTTAGCGCCAGGGACCTACAATGAGCAGTACTTC. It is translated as CASSLAPGTYNEQYF.

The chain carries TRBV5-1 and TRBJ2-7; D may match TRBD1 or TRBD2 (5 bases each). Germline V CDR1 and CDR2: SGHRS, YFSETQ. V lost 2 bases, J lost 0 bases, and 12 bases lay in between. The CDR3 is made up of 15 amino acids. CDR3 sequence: CASSFRDGTSYEQYF. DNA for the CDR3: TGCGCCAGCAGCTTCCGGGACGGGACCTCCTACGAGCAGTACTTC. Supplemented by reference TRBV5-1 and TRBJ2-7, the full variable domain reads KAGVTQTPRYLIKTRGQQVTLSCSPISGHRSVSWYQQTPGQGLQFLFEYFSETQRNKGNFPGRFSGRQFSNSRSEMNVSTLELGDSALYLCASSFRDGTSYEQYFGPGTRLTVT.

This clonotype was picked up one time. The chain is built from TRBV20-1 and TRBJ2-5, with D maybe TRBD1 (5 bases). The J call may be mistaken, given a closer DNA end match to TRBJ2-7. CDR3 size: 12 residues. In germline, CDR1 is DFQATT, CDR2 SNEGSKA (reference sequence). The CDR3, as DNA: TGCAGTGCGTCGCAGGGCGGTGTCGAGCAGTACTTC. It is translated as CSASQGGVEQYF.

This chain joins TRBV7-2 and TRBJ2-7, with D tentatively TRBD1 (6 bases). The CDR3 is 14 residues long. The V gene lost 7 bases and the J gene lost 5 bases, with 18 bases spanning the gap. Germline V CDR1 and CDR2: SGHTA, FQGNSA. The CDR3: CASNLQGMSDEQYF. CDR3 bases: TGTGCCAGCAACCTACAGGGAATGTCGGACGAGCAGTACTTC. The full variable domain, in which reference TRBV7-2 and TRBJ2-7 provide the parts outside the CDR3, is GAGVSQSPSNKVTEKGKDVELRCDPISGHTALYWYRQSLGQGLEFLIYFQGNSAPDKSGLPSDRFSAERTGGSVSTLTIQRTQQEDSAVYLCASNLQGMSDEQYFGPGTRLTVT.

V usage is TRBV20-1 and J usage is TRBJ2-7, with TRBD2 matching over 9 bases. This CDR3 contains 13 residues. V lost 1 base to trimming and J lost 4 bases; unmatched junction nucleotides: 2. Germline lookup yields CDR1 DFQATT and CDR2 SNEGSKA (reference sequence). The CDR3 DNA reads TGCAGTGCTAGAGTCCTAGCGGGGTACGAGCAGTACTTC. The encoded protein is CSARVLAGYEQYF.

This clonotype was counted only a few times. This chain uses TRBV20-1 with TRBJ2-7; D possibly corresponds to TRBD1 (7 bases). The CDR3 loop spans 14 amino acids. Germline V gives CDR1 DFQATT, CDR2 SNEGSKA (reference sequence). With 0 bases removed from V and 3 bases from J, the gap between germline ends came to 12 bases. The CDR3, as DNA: TGCAGTGCTAGAGATGTGCAGGGGGGCTACGAGCAGTACTTC. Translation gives CSARDVQGGYEQYF.

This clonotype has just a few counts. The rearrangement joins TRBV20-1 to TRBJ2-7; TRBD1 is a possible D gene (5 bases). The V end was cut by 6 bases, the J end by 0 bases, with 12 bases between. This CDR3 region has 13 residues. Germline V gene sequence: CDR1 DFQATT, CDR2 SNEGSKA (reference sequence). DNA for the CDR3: TGCAGTGCCCAGGGTACTTTCTCCTACGAGCAGTACTTC. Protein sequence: CSAQGTFSYEQYF.

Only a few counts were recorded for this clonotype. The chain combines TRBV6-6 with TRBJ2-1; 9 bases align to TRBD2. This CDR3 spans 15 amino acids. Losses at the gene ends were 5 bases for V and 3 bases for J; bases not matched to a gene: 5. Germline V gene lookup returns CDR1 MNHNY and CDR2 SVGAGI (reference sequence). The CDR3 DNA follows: TGTGCCAGCAGTACCCAAGCGGGAGGCTACAATGAGCAGTTCTTC. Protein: CASSTQAGGYNEQFF.